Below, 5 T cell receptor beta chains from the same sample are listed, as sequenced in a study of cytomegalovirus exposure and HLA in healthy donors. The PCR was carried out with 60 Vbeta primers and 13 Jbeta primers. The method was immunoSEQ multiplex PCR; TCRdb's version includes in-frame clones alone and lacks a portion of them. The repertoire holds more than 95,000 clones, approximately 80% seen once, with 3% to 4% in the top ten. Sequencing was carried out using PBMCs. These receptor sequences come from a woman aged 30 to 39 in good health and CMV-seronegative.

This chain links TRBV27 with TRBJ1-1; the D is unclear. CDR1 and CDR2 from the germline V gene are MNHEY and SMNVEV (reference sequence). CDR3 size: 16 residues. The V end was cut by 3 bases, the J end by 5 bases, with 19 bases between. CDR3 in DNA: TGTGCCAGCAGTTTCCCGACTCGCACGGGGTCGACTGAAGCTTTCTTT. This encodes CASSFPTRTGSTEAFF.

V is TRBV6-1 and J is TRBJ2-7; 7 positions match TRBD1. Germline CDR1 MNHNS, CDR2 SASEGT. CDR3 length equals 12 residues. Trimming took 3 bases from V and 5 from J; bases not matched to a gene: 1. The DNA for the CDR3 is TGTGCCAGCAGTGACAGGGGGAACGAGCAGTACTTC. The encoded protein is CASSDRGNEQYF.

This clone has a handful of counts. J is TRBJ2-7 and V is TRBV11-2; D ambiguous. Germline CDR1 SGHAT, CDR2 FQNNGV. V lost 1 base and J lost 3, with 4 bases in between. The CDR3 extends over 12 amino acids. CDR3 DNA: TGTGCCAGCAGCTTAGGTCTCTACGAGCAGTACTTC. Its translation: CASSLGLYEQYF.

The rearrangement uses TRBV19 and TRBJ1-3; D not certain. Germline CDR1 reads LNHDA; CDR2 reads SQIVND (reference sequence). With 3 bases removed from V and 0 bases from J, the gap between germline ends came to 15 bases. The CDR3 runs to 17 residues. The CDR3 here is CASSMYAGSYSGNTIYF. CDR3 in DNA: TGTGCCAGTAGTATGTACGCAGGTTCTTACTCTGGAAACACCATATATTTT.

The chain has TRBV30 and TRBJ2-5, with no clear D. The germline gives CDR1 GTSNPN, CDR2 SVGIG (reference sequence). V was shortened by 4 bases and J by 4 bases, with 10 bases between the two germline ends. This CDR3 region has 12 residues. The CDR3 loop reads CAWTVGGETQYF. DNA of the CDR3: TGTGCCTGGACCGTCGGCGGAGAGACCCAGTACTTC.